This entry describes one T cell receptor (beta chain). The sample is drawn from a study of blood T cell repertoires in COVID-19. Study information: COVID-19 samples from acute and convalescent phases originated in the United States, Italy and Spain. The analysed material was cDNA or gDNA that came from T cells, B-cell-depleted T cells, or PBMCs.

In the authors' methods: Amplification of reference gene primers provided the estimated nucleated cell counts. The table came from immunoSEQ multiplex PCR; TCRdb's copy has only in-frame clones and leaves some out. V and J calls and clone size follow that table, whereas D and trimming were derived from the DNA. The sample includes 120,000 to 150,000 clones, about four fifths of them seen just once. CDR3 length: 18 residues. Sequencing was carried out using peripheral blood. This sequence joins TRBV21-1 and TRBJ2-7; no DNA check was done on the table's D call, TRBD1. TRBV21-1 counts as a pseudogene. This TCR came from a human donor with acute or convalescent COVID-19. The donor label of this sample is uncertain. CDR3 amino acids: CASSTRKDRVWSSYEQYV. CDR3 coding DNA: TGTGCCAGCAGCACTAGAAAGGACAGGGTCTGGAGCTCCTACGAGCAGTACGTC.